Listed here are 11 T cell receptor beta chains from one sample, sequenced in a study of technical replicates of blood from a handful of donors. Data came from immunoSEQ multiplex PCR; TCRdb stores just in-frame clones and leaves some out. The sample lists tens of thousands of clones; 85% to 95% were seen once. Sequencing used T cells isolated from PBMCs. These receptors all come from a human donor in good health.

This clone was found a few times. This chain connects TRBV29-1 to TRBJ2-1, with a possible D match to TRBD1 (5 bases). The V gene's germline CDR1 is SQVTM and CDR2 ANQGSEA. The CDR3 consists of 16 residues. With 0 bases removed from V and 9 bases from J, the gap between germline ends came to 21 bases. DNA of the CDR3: TGCAGCGTTGAAGATCTTCATGGGGCTTGGGGCGCTGAGCAGTTCTTC. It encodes CSVEDLHGAWGAEQFF.

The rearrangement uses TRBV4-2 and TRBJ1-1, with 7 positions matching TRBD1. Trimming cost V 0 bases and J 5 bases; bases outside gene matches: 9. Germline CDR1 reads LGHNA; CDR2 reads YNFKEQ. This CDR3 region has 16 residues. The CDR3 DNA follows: TGTGCCAGCAGCCAAGAAGAGGGGGCGAGAGGGACTGAAGCTTTCTTT. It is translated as CASSQEEGARGTEAFF.

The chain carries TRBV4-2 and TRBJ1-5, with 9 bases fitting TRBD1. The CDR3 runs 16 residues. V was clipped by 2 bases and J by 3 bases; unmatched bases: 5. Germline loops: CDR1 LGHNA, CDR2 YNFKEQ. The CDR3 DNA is TGTGCCAGCAGCCAAAAACAGGGGGCCTTCAATCAGCCCCAGCATTTT. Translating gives CASSQKQGAFNQPQHF.

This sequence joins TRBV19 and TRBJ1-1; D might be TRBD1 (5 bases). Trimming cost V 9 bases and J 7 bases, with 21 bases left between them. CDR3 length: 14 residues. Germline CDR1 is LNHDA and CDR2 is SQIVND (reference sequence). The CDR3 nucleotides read TGTGCCAGGGGGGGAGACCTAAGACAGTTTGAAGCTTTCTTT. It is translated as CARGGDLRQFEAFF.

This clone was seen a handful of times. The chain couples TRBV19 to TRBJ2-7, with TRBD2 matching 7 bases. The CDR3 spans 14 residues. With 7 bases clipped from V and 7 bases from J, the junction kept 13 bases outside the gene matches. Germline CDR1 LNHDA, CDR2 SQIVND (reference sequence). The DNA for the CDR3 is TGTGCCAGTACTACCCGGACGGGGGGTGGGGAGCAGTACTTC. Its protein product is CASTTRTGGGEQYF.

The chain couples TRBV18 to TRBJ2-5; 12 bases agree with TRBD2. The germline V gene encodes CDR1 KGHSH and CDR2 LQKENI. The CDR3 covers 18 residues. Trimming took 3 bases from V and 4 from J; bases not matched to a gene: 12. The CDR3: CASSPPSGRAGNAETQYF. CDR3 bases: TGTGCCAGCTCACCCCCTAGCGGGAGGGCCGGGAATGCAGAGACCCAGTACTTC.

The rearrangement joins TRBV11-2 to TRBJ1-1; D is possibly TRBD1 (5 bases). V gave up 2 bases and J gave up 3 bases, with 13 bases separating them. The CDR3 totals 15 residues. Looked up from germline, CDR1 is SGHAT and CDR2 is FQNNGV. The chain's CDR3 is CASSLFAGVYTEAFF. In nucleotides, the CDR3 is TGTGCCAGCAGCTTATTCGCGGGGGTTTACACTGAAGCTTTCTTT.

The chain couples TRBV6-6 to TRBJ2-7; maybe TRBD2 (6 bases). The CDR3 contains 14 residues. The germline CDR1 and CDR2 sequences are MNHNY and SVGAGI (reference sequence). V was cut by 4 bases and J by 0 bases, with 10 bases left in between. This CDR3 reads CASSFRDSSYEQYF. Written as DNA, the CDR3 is TGTGCCAGCAGTTTCCGGGACTCCTCCTACGAGCAGTACTTC.

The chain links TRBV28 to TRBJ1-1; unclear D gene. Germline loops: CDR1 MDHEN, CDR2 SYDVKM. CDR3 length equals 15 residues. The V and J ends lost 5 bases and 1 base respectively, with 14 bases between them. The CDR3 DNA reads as TGTGCCAGCAGTCCTCCGCTCGGTTGGAACACTGAAGCTTTCTTT. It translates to CASSPPLGWNTEAFF.

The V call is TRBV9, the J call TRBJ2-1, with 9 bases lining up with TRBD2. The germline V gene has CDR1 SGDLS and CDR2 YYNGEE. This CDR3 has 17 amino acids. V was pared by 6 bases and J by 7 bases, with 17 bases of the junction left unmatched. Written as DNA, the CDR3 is TGTGCCAGCACCGCCGGGACTAGCTTTTGGGGGGGGAATGAGCAGTTCTTC. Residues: CASTAGTSFWGGNEQFF.

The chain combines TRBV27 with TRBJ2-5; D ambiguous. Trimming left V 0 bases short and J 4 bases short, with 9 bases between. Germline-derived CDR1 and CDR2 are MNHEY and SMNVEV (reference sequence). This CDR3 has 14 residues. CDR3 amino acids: CASSLSTLGETQYF. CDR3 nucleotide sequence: TGTGCCAGCAGTTTATCGACCCTAGGAGAGACCCAGTACTTC.